The 18 T cell receptor beta chains reported below all come from one sample, sequenced in a study of regulatory T cells in long-lasting Graves disease. Building of the TCR beta libraries involved iRepertoire HTBI primers and Arm-PCR of CDR3 regions. TCRdb redid the calling of the multiplex PCR reads with MiXCR, one entry per CDR3 protein. Counted here are about 400,000 distinct CDR3 sequences, around 15% occurring once; the ten biggest clones make up roughly 21%. Time point denoted: newly diagnosed GD, antithyroid drugs for less than 3 months. RNA extracted from PBMCs served as the sequencing template. Another study also made use of these data, one on T cells in Graves' hyperthyroidism and ophthalmopathy.

The specimen comprised peripheral blood mononuclear cells (PBMCs), sampled at new diagnosis, from a patient treated with antithyroid drugs. The receptors stem from a woman aged 18-29 years with Graves disease.

The J gene is TRBJ1-6, the V gene TRBV28; D perhaps matches TRBD1 (6 bases). Germline V gene data show CDR1 as MDHEN and CDR2 as SYDVKM. V was trimmed by 6 bases and J by 0 bases, leaving 15 bases between them. The CDR3 runs to 17 residues. The CDR3 reads CASSMGGGRSYNSPLHF. The CDR3 bases are TGTGCCAGCAGCATGGGGGGGGGCCGCTCCTATAATTCACCCCTCCACTTT.

The chain links TRBV4-1 to TRBJ2-3; 8 nucleotides align to TRBD2. V lost 5 bases and J lost 5; bases outside the gene matches: 9. Germline CDR1 MGHRA, CDR2 YSYEKL. The CDR3 is 15 amino acids. This chain's CDR3 is CASSTTSGAGDTQYF. Here the CDR3 DNA reads TGCGCCAGCAGCACCACTAGCGGCGCGGGAGATACGCAGTATTTT.

This clonotype came up many times. The chain has TRBV20-1 and TRBJ2-1; D gene uncertain. Trimming pared 2 bases from V and 0 bases from J, leaving 8 bases between. In germline, CDR1 is DFQATT, CDR2 SNEGSKA (reference sequence). The length of the CDR3 is 14 residues. The CDR3: CSARLADSYNEQFF. CDR3 nucleotide sequence: TGCAGTGCTAGATTGGCGGACTCCTACAATGAGCAGTTCTTC.

This clonotype was recorded many times. The CDR3 coding sequence is TGTGCCAGCAGTAGGACAACACAAGAGACCCAGTACTTC. Residues: CASSRTTQETQYF. J is TRBJ2-5 and V is TRBV12-3 or TRBV12-4, with D perhaps matching TRBD1 (5 bases). Trimming took 5 bases from V and 2 from J, leaving 9 bases between them. The CDR3 is 13 amino acids.

This clonotype was observed many times. A clone one base away is much larger, so this may be a read error. V usage is TRBV13 and J usage is TRBJ2-3; TRBD1 matches at 9 bases. Trimming at V came to 3 bases and at J to 1 base, leaving 2 bases not matched to a gene. Germline CDR1 is PRHDT and CDR2 is FYEKMQ (reference sequence). The CDR3 is 15 amino acids. In DNA form, the CDR3 reads TGTGCCAGCAGCTTCCGGGACAGGGGCACAGATACGCAGTATTTT. It yields the protein CASSFRDRGTDTQYF.

This clonotype was seen at least ten times. This sequence joins TRBV4-2 and TRBJ1-2, with no clear D. CDR3 length: 14 amino acids. Between the trimmed V and J ends, which lost 0 bases and 7 bases, there was a span of 12 bases. Germline CDR1 is LGHNA and CDR2 is YNFKEQ. The CDR3 DNA reads as TGTGCCAGCAGCCAAGATTTGCGCAGCTCTGGCTACACCTTC. Translated: CASSQDLRSSGYTF.

There are a few counts of this clonotype. The chain employs TRBV20-1 and TRBJ1-5; weak D call: TRBD1 (6 bases). Germline CDR1 DFQATT, CDR2 SNEGSKA (reference sequence). The length of the CDR3 is 15 residues. V was clipped by 4 bases and J by 9 bases, with 22 bases between them. CDR3 in amino acids: CSATLRGVGPMPQHF. The CDR3 coding sequence is TGCAGTGCTACCCTAAGGGGGGTGGGCCCGATGCCCCAGCATTTT.

This clonotype was observed many times. The gene calls are TRBV12-3 or TRBV12-4 and TRBJ2-4; 9 bases are shared with TRBD2. The CDR3 covers 14 residues. The ends lost 3 bases at V and 5 bases at J; junction bases unmatched: 2. CDR3 loop: CASSLASGENIQYF. As DNA, the CDR3 is TGTGCCAGCAGTTTGGCTAGCGGGGAAAACATTCAGTACTTC.

This clonotype occurred a few times. The V gene is TRBV24-1, the J gene TRBJ2-1; TRBD1 agrees at 7 bases. In germline, CDR1 is KGHDR, CDR2 SFDVKD. This CDR3 spans 16 amino acids. J gave up 7 bases and V 2 bases, and 10 bases lay outside the gene matches. CDR3 residues: CATSDSHRGWLNEQFF. CDR3 nucleotides: TGTGCCACCAGTGATTCCCACAGGGGATGGCTGAATGAGCAGTTCTTC.

The chain links TRBV28 to TRBJ2-7, with TRBD1 matching over 9 bases. The V and J ends lost 2 bases and 5 bases, in that order; junction bases with no gene match: 7. The V gene's germline CDR1 is MDHEN and CDR2 SYDVKM. This CDR3 spans 15 amino acids. This chain's CDR3 is CASSLHGTGTHEQYF. For the CDR3, the DNA is TGTGCCAGCAGTTTACATGGGACAGGGACCCACGAGCAGTACTTC.

The rearrangement joins TRBV5-6 to TRBJ1-5; tentative D call: TRBD1 (5 bases). CDR1 is SGHDT and CDR2 is YYEEEE in the germline V gene. The CDR3 is made up of 14 amino acids. The V end was cut by 0 bases, the J end by 6 bases, with 10 bases between. The CDR3 coding sequence is TGTGCCAGCAGCTTGGCGCAGGGCTTTCAGCCCCAGCATTTT. Translated: CASSLAQGFQPQHF.

This rearrangement joins TRBV5-1 to TRBJ1-2; D is uncertain. The CDR3 loop spans 18 amino acids. Germline-derived CDR1 and CDR2 are SGHRS and YFSETQ. Trimming removed 1 base at V and 6 bases at J, with 25 bases between. CDR3 amino acids: CASSLRVEGLSKRHGYTF. The CDR3 DNA sequence: TGCGCCAGCAGCTTGAGGGTTGAGGGCCTCTCGAAAAGGCATGGCTACACCTTC.

This clonotype showed up many times. The genes are TRBV6-2 or TRBV6-3 and TRBJ2-5; 15 bases map to TRBD2. V trimming: 4 bases; J trimming: 4 bases; junction bases outside the gene matches: 1. CDR3 size: 15 residues. Germline CDR1 is MNHEY and CDR2 is SVGEGT. The CDR3 region is CASSSGLAGGETQYF. In nucleotides, the CDR3 is TGTGCCAGCAGTTCGGGACTAGCGGGAGGAGAGACCCAGTACTTC.

The table lists this clonotype with many counts. The chain couples TRBV12-3 or TRBV12-4 to TRBJ1-2; D gene ambiguous. V dropped 3 bases and J dropped 4 bases, with 6 bases sitting between them. The CDR3 is 12 residues long. The CDR3: CASSLAAYGYTF. DNA of the CDR3: TGTGCCAGCAGTTTGGCGGCCTATGGCTACACCTTC.

The chain uses TRBV20-1 and TRBJ2-7, with TRBD1 matching 10 bases. The CDR3 covers 14 residues. With V trimmed by 2 bases and J by 4 bases, 5 bases remained unmatched. Germline CDR1 DFQATT, CDR2 SNEGSKA (reference sequence). CDR3 nucleotides: TGCAGTGCTAGACCTCCGGGACAGGGGTACGAGCAGTACTTC. It yields the protein CSARPPGQGYEQYF.

There are many counts of this clonotype. This rearrangement joins TRBV12-3 or TRBV12-4 to TRBJ1-2; a possible D gene is TRBD1 (5 bases). This CDR3 comprises 16 residues. Between the trimmed V and J ends, which lost 3 bases and 2 bases, there was a span of 16 bases. The CDR3 loop is CASSLRGGQGNYGYTF. The CDR3 DNA reads TGTGCCAGCAGTTTGCGGGGCGGGCAGGGCAACTATGGCTACACCTTC.

This clonotype has just a few counts. The rearrangement links TRBV5-5 to TRBJ1-2; D uncertain. Trimming removed 4 bases at V and 3 bases at J, with 10 bases between. Germline CDR1 and CDR2: SGHKS and YYEKEE (reference sequence). The CDR3 runs 13 residues. The CDR3 reads CASSPGIDYGYTF. The DNA for the CDR3 is TGTGCCAGCAGCCCCGGAATAGACTATGGCTACACCTTC.

This clonotype was counted ten times or more. The chain uses TRBV6-1 and TRBJ2-7; D tentatively reads TRBD1 or TRBD2 (5 bases each). Trimming left V 7 bases short and J 6 bases short, with 16 bases between. The CDR3 runs to 13 residues. CDR1 MNHNS and CDR2 SASEGT come from the germline V gene. DNA of the CDR3: TGTGCCAGCACCCCGACGGGGCCAGGCGAGCAGTACTTC. Translation: CASTPTGPGEQYF.